This TCR beta chain appears in the sequencing data of a study of blood T cells in healthy people across ages. Sample-barcoded 5' priming and a J-beta primer mix drove a second PCR of about 6 to 12 cycles. One entry per CDR3 protein, called by TCRdb with MiXCR from the 5' RACE reads. The sample includes more than 500,000 distinct CDR3 sequences, roughly a quarter seen only once; the top ten take under 4.5%. This clonotype has only a few counts. The people who gave samples were healthy Caucasians from Russia, aged 6 to 90. CDR1 and CDR2 from the germline V gene are LGHNA and YSLEER. Trimming cost V 0 bases and J 4 bases; bases outside gene matches: 8. The CDR3 is 16 amino acids. The same data also went into a second study, on T cells of mothers and their children.

Sequencing was done on a sample of blood. This chain connects TRBV4-3 to TRBJ1-2, with 7 bases fitting TRBD1. This TCR came from a boy aged 2 to 10 in good health. The CDR3 bases are TGCGCCAGCAGCCAAGATCTCTCCGGGACAGTCTATGGCTACACCTTC. Translating gives CASSQDLSGTVYGYTF.